This is a list of T cell receptor beta chains from one sample in a study of response to subunit inactivated influenza vaccine. TCRdb used MiXCR to reprocess the RT-PCR reads, holding one entry per CDR3 protein. The sample lists around 790,000 distinct CDR3 sequences; less than 25% were seen once. The sequencing here drew on PBMCs from blood, taken 5 to 6 days after vaccination. These receptor sequences come from a man aged 50-60 years who received an inactivated influenza vaccine. Both conserved end residues are part of each CDR3. The D gene is left open where the match is weak. Some rows mark clone size as missing; the rest say once, few, many or name a class of expanded clone.

CASSHSAQVNTEAFF	TGCGCCAGCAGCCACAGCGCACAGGTGAACACTGAAGCTTTCTTT	.	.	TRBV4-1	TRBJ1-1
CASSLGPRLAGYQETQYF	TGTGCCAGCAGCTTAGGGCCGAGACTAGCGGGATACCAAGAGACCCAGTACTTC	few	TRBD2	TRBV11-1	TRBJ2-5
CAIKKDRSDYEQYF	TGTGCCATCAAAAAGGACCGTTCCGACTACGAGCAGTACTTC	many	.	TRBV10-3	TRBJ2-7
CASNQGGGSGETQYF	TGCGCCAGCAACCAAGGCGGGGGTAGCGGAGAGACCCAGTACTTC	few	TRBD2	TRBV5-1	TRBJ2-5
CSVPRQGFRETQYF	TGCAGCGTTCCAAGACAGGGGTTTCGGGAGACCCAGTACTTC	few	TRBD1	TRBV29-1	TRBJ2-5
CASSHNRGRLEQYF	TGTGCCAGCAGCCATAACAGGGGGCGACTCGAGCAGTACTTC	.	TRBD1	TRBV3-1	TRBJ2-7
CASSSRTSGIINEQFF	TGCGCCAGCAGCTCCAGGACTAGCGGGATTATCAATGAGCAGTTCTTC	few	TRBD2	TRBV5-1	TRBJ2-1
CASSLGQGRVDTQYF	TGCGCCAGCAGCTTGGGACAGGGGAGGGTAGATACGCAGTATTTT	few	.	TRBV5-1	TRBJ2-3
CASSQATQGSLYSYNEQFF	TGTGCCAGCAGCCAAGCTACACAGGGGTCCCTTTACTCCTACAATGAGCAGTTCTTC	.	TRBD1	TRBV3-1	TRBJ2-1
CASSVYLQKNTEAFF	TGTGCCAGCAGCGTGTATCTCCAGAAGAACACTGAAGCTTTCTTT	once	.	TRBV7-6	TRBJ1-1
CASSPIQFVDTQYF	TGTGCCAGCTCACCCATCCAGTTTGTCGATACGCAGTATTTT	few	.	TRBV18	TRBJ2-3
CASSKTGGPQHF	TGTGCCAGCTCCAAGACAGGGGGGCCCCAGCATTTT	.	TRBD1	TRBV7-2	TRBJ1-5
CASSGKDGYEQYF	TGTGCCAGCAGTGGAAAGGACGGCTACGAGCAGTACTTC	once	.	TRBV2	TRBJ2-7
CASSPDRAPGGYTF	TGTGCCAGCAGCCCGGACAGGGCCCCAGGGGGCTACACCTTC	few	TRBD1	TRBV11-2	TRBJ1-2
CASGDILYEQYF	TGTGCCAGCGGGGACATCCTCTACGAGCAGTACTTC	.	.	TRBV6-5	TRBJ2-7